This entry lists 15 T cell receptor beta chains sequenced from one sample in a study of CD8+CD57+ T cells in acquired aplastic anemia. CDR3 and TCR beta VDJ profiling relied on genomic DNA as the template. Using its own MiXCR run on the reads, TCRdb lists one record per CDR3 protein. The table includes around 170,000 distinct CDR3 sequences, about 47% detected once. The sample consisted of sorted CD4+, CD8+, or CD8+CD57+ T cells (not recorded which) from PBMCs. The receptors were gathered from a human donor in good health.

This clonotype occurred many times. The rearrangement joins TRBV27 to TRBJ2-7, with 10 bases lining up with TRBD1. Germline lookup yields CDR1 MNHEY and CDR2 SMNVEV (reference sequence). The CDR3 sequence is 14 residues long. Germline trimming cut 6 bases from V and 6 bases from J; bases unmatched to any gene: 8. The CDR3 DNA reads as TGTGCCAGCAGGGGGACAGGGGAGGGTTCCGAGCAGTACTTC. This codes for CASRGTGEGSEQYF.

This chain links TRBV18 with TRBJ1-1; weak D call: TRBD1 (5 bases). Germline V gives CDR1 KGHSH, CDR2 LQKENI. The V end was cut by 3 bases, the J end by 6 bases, with 17 bases between. The CDR3 has 15 amino acids. This CDR3 is CASSPTPSQGAEAFF. In DNA, the CDR3 is TGTGCCAGCTCACCGACACCTAGTCAAGGGGCTGAAGCTTTCTTT.

Only a few counts were recorded for this clonotype. In nucleotides, the CDR3 is TGTGCCAGCAGCGCGAACACCGGGGAGCTGTTTTTT. It codes for CASSANTGELFF. The chain combines TRBV9 with TRBJ2-2; D unresolved. With 3 bases removed from V and 0 bases from J, the gap between germline ends came to 0 bases. The CDR3 loop spans 12 amino acids. The germline CDR1 and CDR2 sequences are SGDLS and YYNGEE.

This clonotype was counted many times. This chain connects TRBV5-6 to TRBJ1-1; D gene ambiguous. V gave up 0 bases and J gave up 0 bases, with 9 bases separating them. The CDR3 consists of 15 residues. CDR1 and CDR2 from the germline V gene are SGHDT and YYEEEE. The CDR3 sequence: CASSLVQVLNTEAFF. The CDR3 nucleotides are TGTGCCAGCAGCTTGGTTCAGGTCTTGAACACTGAAGCTTTCTTT.

This clonotype was recorded at least ten times. The rearrangement uses TRBV24-1 and TRBJ2-1, with D maybe TRBD2 (5 bases). Deletions cut 3 bases from V and 0 bases from J, with 8 bases between. CDR1 is KGHDR and CDR2 is SFDVKD in the germline V gene. The CDR3 length is 15 residues. Written as DNA, the CDR3 is TGTGCCACCAGTGATGGACTGAGCTCCTACAATGAGCAGTTCTTC. The encoded protein is CATSDGLSSYNEQFF.

This clonotype came up many times. The chain joins TRBV5-1 to TRBJ1-1; a possible D gene is TRBD1 (6 bases). The germline V gene encodes CDR1 SGHRS and CDR2 YFSETQ. Trimming removed 1 base from V and 6 bases from J, with 19 bases in between. The CDR3 sequence is 16 residues long. The CDR3 loop is CASSLLAQGQASEAFF. CDR3 DNA: TGCGCCAGCAGCTTGTTAGCGCAGGGGCAGGCGTCTGAAGCTTTCTTT.

The chain couples TRBV10-2 to TRBJ2-5; D call uncertain. V lost 4 bases, J lost 5 bases, and 14 bases lay in between. The germline gives CDR1 WSHSY, CDR2 SAAADI. The length of the CDR3 is 14 residues. The CDR3 region is CASSGTALTETQYF. The CDR3 region has the DNA TGCGCCAGCAGTGGGACGGCACTGACGGAGACCCAGTACTTC.

The chain recombines TRBV2 with TRBJ1-2; 9 positions match TRBD1. The CDR3 extends over 14 amino acids. Germline loops: CDR1 SNHLY, CDR2 FYNNEI. The J segment lost 2 bases and the V segment lost 7 bases, leaving 5 bases of the junction unmatched. CDR3 DNA: TGTGCCAGCACCCGGACAGGGGACAACTATGGCTACACCTTC. It codes for CASTRTGDNYGYTF.

This clonotype was recorded at least ten times. V usage is TRBV20-1 and J usage is TRBJ2-7; D ambiguous. Germline V gene lookup returns CDR1 DFQATT and CDR2 SNEGSKA (reference sequence). The CDR3 is 14 residues long. The ends were cut back, 2 bases at V and 0 bases at J, with 11 bases in the middle. This chain's CDR3 is CSARPGSSSYEQYF. DNA for the CDR3: TGCAGTGCTAGACCGGGCTCTAGCTCCTACGAGCAGTACTTC.

The rearrangement joins TRBV12-3 or TRBV12-4 to TRBJ2-3; 11 positions match TRBD2. Trimming removed 5 bases from V and 0 bases from J; junction bases left unmatched: 7. CDR3 length: 17 amino acids. The CDR3 nucleotides are TGTGCCAGCAGTGCCCTTTGGACTAGCGGGAGCACAGATACGCAGTATTTT. Its protein product is CASSALWTSGSTDTQYF.

For this clonotype: Germline and junction disagree at one end, which may indicate a read error. This rearrangement joins TRBV20-1 to TRBJ2-1, with 7 bases aligning to TRBD1. The CDR3 is 12 amino acids. CDR1 is DFQATT, CDR2 SNEGSKA, per germline (reference sequence). CDR3 loop: CSARSDRLERFF. The CDR3 DNA is TGCAGTGCTAGATCGGACAGGCTTGAGCGGTTCTTC.

The rearrangement joins TRBV11-3 to TRBJ2-7; 9 nucleotides line up with TRBD1. Germline-derived CDR1 and CDR2 are SGHNT and YENEEA. J lost 5 bases, V lost 1 base, and 3 bases had no gene match. The CDR3 length is 14 residues. The chain's CDR3 is CASSLVTGGNEQYF. The CDR3 bases are TGTGCCAGCAGCTTAGTCACAGGGGGCAACGAGCAGTACTTC.

Note on this clonotype: A much larger clonotype is one base distant, so this may be a read error. The V gene is TRBV29-1, the J gene TRBJ1-1; the D gene is possibly TRBD1 (6 bases). Trimming removed 2 bases at V and 3 bases at J, with 13 bases between. Germline V lookup: CDR1 SQVTM, CDR2 ANQGSEA. CDR3 length equals 14 residues. The CDR3 nucleotides are TGCAGCGTTGAAAAACGGACAGCCCACACTGAAGCTTTCTTT. Encoded protein: CSVEKRTAHTEAFF. The whole variable domain, filled in from reference TRBV29-1 and TRBJ1-1, reads SAVISQKPSRDICQRGTSLTIQCQVDSQVTMMFWYRQQPGQSLTLIATANQGSEATYESGFVIDKFPISRPNLTFSTLTVSNMSPEDSSIYLCSVEKRTAHTEAFFGQGTRLTVV.

This clonotype was seen at least ten times. The rearrangement uses TRBV29-1 and TRBJ2-7, with TRBD2 matching over 13 bases. The CDR3 is 20 residues long. With 4 bases clipped from V and 1 base from J, the junction kept 19 bases outside the gene matches. Per germline, CDR1 SQVTM and CDR2 ANQGSEA. This CDR3 is CSVVPSARTSGSYFSYEQYF. The CDR3 region has the DNA TGCAGCGTTGTCCCCTCAGCTAGGACTAGCGGGAGTTATTTTTCCTACGAGCAGTACTTC.

Regarding this clonotype: The conserved phenylalanine or tryptophan is not found at the CDR3 terminus, so this likely reflects a read error. The CDR3 loop reads CAVSEGIPDTQYL. CDR3 coding DNA: TGTGCCGTCAGTGAGGGGATCCCAGATACGCAGTATCTT. This rearrangement joins TRBV10-3 to TRBJ2-3; D tentatively fits TRBD1 or TRBD2 (5 bases each). The CDR3 runs to 13 residues. Germline V gene data show CDR1 as ENHRY and CDR2 as SYGVKD.